This is a list of T cell receptor beta chains from one sample in a study of T cell repertoires in ileal Crohn's disease. Produced via immunoSEQ multiplex PCR; TCRdb's table is partial and in-frame only. Of some 2,900 clones listed, about four fifths were seen once; the top ten hold around two thirds. The sample was ileal tissue. The receptors shown here come from an adult with Crohn's disease. Each CDR3 is given with its conserved first and last residue. A D gene is named only where the DNA matches it firmly. Clone size is not always given. Where it is, it says once, few, many or a class for expanded clones.

clone_size	d_call	v_call	j_call	cdr3_nt	cdr3_aa
few	.	TRBV6-6	TRBJ1-1	TGTGCCAGCAGTTACTCGAGACAGGCAAACACTGAAGCTTTCTTT	CASSYSRQANTEAFF
.	TRBD2	TRBV2	TRBJ2-3	TGTGCCAGCAGGGGGGGTAGCGGGGGCACAGATACGCAGTATTTT	CASRGGSGGTDTQYF
.	.	TRBV2	TRBJ2-5	TGTGCCGGACAGACCGCTCGAGGGGCCCAGTACTTC	CAGQTARGAQYF
.	TRBD2	TRBV7-9	TRBJ2-2	TGTGCCAGTACCCACCCGGGAGGAGACACCGGGGAGCTGTTTTTT	CASTHPGGDTGELFF
once	.	TRBV25-1	TRBJ1-2	TGTGCCAGCAGTGTGGGGCAGGGGTATGGCTACACCTTC	CASSVGQGYGYTF
.	TRBD1	TRBV5-1	TRBJ2-7	TGCGCCAGCAGCACGTGGGACAGGGGAAAAGACGAGCAGTACTTC	CASSTWDRGKDEQYF
.	.	TRBV19	TRBJ1-2	TGTGCCAGTAGTATACCAGCACAGTATGGCTACACCTTC	CASSIPAQYGYTF
.	.	TRBV14	TRBJ1-2	TGTGCCAGCAGCCGAACTATTCGGGCGGCCGCCTATGGCTACACCTTC	CASSRTIRAAAYGYTF
.	.	TRBV7-3	TRBJ2-6	TGTGCCAGCAGCTTAGATAGCTCTGGGGCCAACGTCCTGACTTTC	CASSLDSSGANVLTF
medium-sized	.	TRBV5-4	TRBJ2-7	TGTGCCAGCAGCTCGTGGGCGTATCAAGGGTCCTACGAGCAGTACTTC	CASSSWAYQGSYEQYF
.	TRBD1	TRBV5-4	TRBJ2-2	TGTGCCAGCAGCTTGGCACCGGGACAGGGTTTCGCCGGGGAGCTGTTTTTT	CASSLAPGQGFAGELFF
.	TRBD1	TRBV13	TRBJ2-5	TGTGCCAGCAGCCAAGAACAGGGGGCGCTGGAAGAGACCCAGTACTTC	CASSQEQGALEETQYF
.	.	TRBV4-2	TRBJ1-3	TGTGCCAGCAGCCAAGTCTCGAGCTCTGGAAACACCATATATTTT	CASSQVSSSGNTIYF
.	.	TRBV5-1	TRBJ1-4	TGCGCCAGCAGGGCGGGTGCAACTAATGAAAAACTGTTTTTT	CASRAGATNEKLFF
.	TRBD2	TRBV7-2	TRBJ2-1	TGTGCCAGCAGGCTAGCGGGGGGCATCAATGAGCAGTTCTTC	CASRLAGGINEQFF
.	.	TRBV19	TRBJ1-1	TGTGTCCCCGGGCTGGGGGCTTTCTTT	CVPGLGAFF
few	TRBD2	TRBV7-3	TRBJ2-1	TGTGCCAGCAGCTCAGCTAGCGGAATCTACAATGAGCAGTTCTTC	CASSSASGIYNEQFF
.	.	TRBV7-6	TRBJ1-3	TGTGCCAGCAGCCCCCTAGCCCTTGGAGTATCTGGAAACACCATATATTTT	CASSPLALGVSGNTIYF
.	TRBD2	TRBV7-2	TRBJ2-1	TGTGCCAGCAGCTTAGCCCAGGGACTAGCGGGCAATGAGCAGTTCTTC	CASSLAQGLAGNEQFF
.	.	TRBV9	TRBJ2-3	TGTGCCAGCAGCGTAGATGTCACAGATACGCAGTATTTT	CASSVDVTDTQYF
.	.	TRBV5-1	TRBJ1-2	TGCGCCAGCAGCTCCGGGACCCCGGATGGCTACACCTTC	CASSSGTPDGYTF
.	TRBD1	TRBV2	TRBJ1-2	TGTGCCAGCAGTGTCGTCAGGGGGCGCGATGGCTACACCTTC	CASSVVRGRDGYTF
.	TRBD2	TRBV2	TRBJ2-7	TGTGCCAGCAGTGTAGCAGCGGGGGGCTACGAGCAGTACTTC	CASSVAAGGYEQYF
few	.	TRBV6-1	TRBJ1-2	TGTGCCAGCTCCGGGCTCGGGGGCTACACCTTC	CASSGLGGYTF
.	TRBD1	TRBV9	TRBJ2-6	TGTGCCAGCAGCCCGATGGGACAGGGGGCTGCTGGGGCCAACGTCCTGACTTTC	CASSPMGQGAAGANVLTF
.	.	TRBV7-9	TRBJ1-2	TGTGCCAGCAGCTTACTTGGAAGCTATGGCTACACCTTC	CASSLLGSYGYTF
.	.	TRBV6-6	TRBJ1-1	TGTGCCAGCAGTACAGGACTCACTGAAGCTTTCTTT	CASSTGLTEAFF
.	TRBD1	TRBV5-1	TRBJ1-1	TGCGCCAGCAGCTTGGCAGGGACAGTAAACACTGAAGCTTTCTTT	CASSLAGTVNTEAFF
medium-sized	.	TRBV6-5	TRBJ2-7	TGTGCCAGCAGTACTGACTACCAGCGGGCCTACGAGCAGTACTTC	CASSTDYQRAYEQYF
.	TRBD1	TRBV19	TRBJ1-2	TGTGCCAGTAGTCAAAGCCAGGGGGCGGATTTTTATGGCTACACCTTC	CASSQSQGADFYGYTF
.	TRBD1	TRBV28	TRBJ1-5	TGTGCCAGCAGTCCCTGGGACAGCGGGCAGCCCCAGCATTTT	CASSPWDSGQPQHF
.	TRBD2	TRBV11-2	TRBJ2-1	TGTGCCAGCAGCCCAAGACTAGCGAAATACAATGAGCAGTTCTTC	CASSPRLAKYNEQFF
.	.	TRBV10-3	TRBJ2-7	TGTGCCGCTGGGTCCGGGGGCGAGCAGTACTTC	CAAGSGGEQYF
.	TRBD1	TRBV27	TRBJ1-6	TGTGCCAGCAGTACCATCCACGACAGGGCCGCCTATAATTCACCCCTCCACTTT	CASSTIHDRAAYNSPLHF
medium-sized	.	TRBV2	TRBJ1-1	TGTGCCAGGCCCTCGGGGGTTTTTAACACTGAAGCTTTCTTT	CARPSGVFNTEAFF
.	.	TRBV9	TRBJ2-1	TGTGCCAGCAGCAACCCGAGCAATGAGCAGTTCTTC	CASSNPSNEQFF
.	.	TRBV5-8	TRBJ1-2	TGTGCCAGCAGCTGGGACGGACGACACTATGGCTACACCTTC	CASSWDGRHYGYTF
.	.	TRBV18	TRBJ1-1	TGTGCCAGCTCAGTACAGGGTAAAGACACTGAAGCTTTCTTT	CASSVQGKDTEAFF
.	.	TRBV2	TRBJ1-1	TGTGCCAGCAGGTTTGGGATGAACACTGAAGCTTTCTTT	CASRFGMNTEAFF
.	TRBD2	TRBV5-4	TRBJ2-1	TGTGCCAGCTTCTACGGGGGGGCTAGTGAGCAGTTCTTC	CASFYGGASEQFF
few	.	TRBV5-7	TRBJ1-1	TGTGCCAGCAGCTTGTACACAACTGAAGCTTTCTTT	CASSLYTTEAFF
few	TRBD1	TRBV7-2	TRBJ1-1	TGTGCCAGCAGCAGGGACAGGCCTGAAGCTTTCTTT	CASSRDRPEAFF
few	.	TRBV7-3	TRBJ1-1	TGTGCCAGCACGGATAGGAACACTGAAGCTTTCTTT	CASTDRNTEAFF